Each of the 31 T cell receptor beta chains below was sequenced from the same sample in a study of blood T cell repertoires in COVID-19. Data came from immunoSEQ multiplex PCR; TCRdb stores just in-frame clones and leaves some out. The sample shows about 100,000 clones, 90% to 95% of them seen only once. Sample: peripheral blood. Receptors originate from a man aged 45-65 years with active COVID-19.

The V gene is TRBV10-3, the J gene TRBJ2-5; possible D gene TRBD2, 5 bases. Germline loops: CDR1 ENHRY, CDR2 SYGVKD. Trimming removed 0 bases from V and 3 bases from J, with 5 bases in between. The CDR3 extends over 13 amino acids. CDR3 in amino acids: CAISESAEETQYF. The CDR3 coding sequence is TGTGCCATCAGTGAGTCAGCGGAAGAGACCCAGTACTTC.

V and J are TRBV6-5 and TRBJ1-6, with D maybe TRBD1 (6 bases). This CDR3 comprises 16 residues. Germline V gene data show CDR1 as MNHEY and CDR2 as SVGAGI. Trimming shortened V by 3 bases and J by 14 bases, and 23 bases separated the two germline ends. CDR3 in amino acids: CASSYDSGGARKSLHF. CDR3 bases: TGTGCCAGCAGTTATGATTCGGGGGGCGCAAGGAAATCCCTCCACTTT.

The chain has TRBV5-1 and TRBJ2-1; 7 bases fit TRBD2. Germline lookup yields CDR1 SGHRS and CDR2 YFSETQ. This CDR3 region has 17 residues. J lost 0 bases, V lost 5 bases, and 11 bases had no gene match. The CDR3 bases are TGCGCCAGCAGTCATGCTAGCGGTTCTTCCTCCTACAATGAGCAGTTCTTC. Translation gives CASSHASGSSSYNEQFF. Filled out from reference TRBV5-1 and TRBJ2-1, the complete variable domain reads KAGVTQTPRYLIKTRGQQVTLSCSPISGHRSVSWYQQTPGQGLQFLFEYFSETQRNKGNFPGRFSGRQFSNSRSEMNVSTLELGDSALYLCASSHASGSSSYNEQFFGPGTRLTVL.

This clone turned up a few times. The chain has TRBV5-6 and TRBJ2-1, with 7 bases lining up with TRBD2. Germline-derived CDR1 and CDR2 are SGHDT and YYEEEE. The CDR3 has 15 residues. V was clipped by 1 base and J by 3 bases; unmatched bases: 4. CDR3 loop: CASSLSPSGYNEQFF. The CDR3 DNA sequence: TGTGCCAGCAGCTTGTCGCCTAGCGGCTACAATGAGCAGTTCTTC.

This chain uses TRBV6-6 with TRBJ2-1; 10 nucleotides line up with TRBD2. The CDR3 extends over 16 amino acids. Germline values: CDR1 MNHNY, CDR2 SVGAGI (reference sequence). The ends lost 4 bases at V and 0 bases at J; junction bases unmatched: 3. CDR3 sequence (DNA): TGTGCCAGCAGTTTTCCTAGCGGGAGCTCCTACAATGAGCAGTTCTTC. Protein product: CASSFPSGSSYNEQFF.

V usage is TRBV30 and J usage is TRBJ1-2; 7 nucleotides match TRBD1. Germline V gives CDR1 GTSNPN, CDR2 SVGIG (reference sequence). The CDR3 runs to 16 residues. Unmatched junction bases numbered 20, after V lost 6 bases and J lost 7 bases. The CDR3 DNA follows: TGTGCCTGCATATCACCTTCTTCAGGGGGGAAAGGTGGCTACACCTTC. Protein: CACISPSSGGKGGYTF.

The DNA of the CDR3 is TGCAGCGTTGAAAGCCTAGCGGGAGTTACGCAGTATTTT. Amino acids: CSVESLAGVTQYF. This chain uses TRBV29-1 with TRBJ2-3; 10 bases map to TRBD2. CDR3 length equals 13 residues. Germline V gene data show CDR1 as SQVTM and CDR2 as ANQGSEA. V lost 2 bases and J lost 8; bases outside the gene matches: 4.

The chain joins TRBV11-3 to TRBJ2-1; TRBD2 aligns across 16 bases. The CDR3 spans 20 residues. Germline loops: CDR1 SGHNT, CDR2 YENEEA. The ends lost 1 base at V and 5 bases at J; junction bases unmatched: 11. The CDR3 DNA reads as TGTGCCAGCAGCTTAGTCGGGGGACTAGCGGGAGGGGAATGGGACAATGAGCAGTTCTTC. This encodes CASSLVGGLAGGEWDNEQFF.

The chain uses TRBV6-5 and TRBJ2-3; perhaps TRBD1 as D (6 bases). Trimming took 4 bases from V and 6 from J, leaving 14 bases between them. The germline V gene has CDR1 MNHEY and CDR2 SVGAGI. CDR3 length: 14 amino acids. The CDR3 bases are TGTGCCAGCAGTTTGGGGGCGCCCGGCGATACGCAGTATTTT. Encoded protein: CASSLGAPGDTQYF.

The chain is built from TRBV6-5 and TRBJ1-1; possibly TRBD1 for D (6 bases). The CDR3 runs 13 residues. CDR1 and CDR2 from the germline V gene are MNHEY and SVGAGI. V lost 7 bases and J lost 3, with 12 bases in between. The CDR3 protein is CASKQGPYTEAFF. CDR3 sequence (DNA): TGTGCCAGCAAACAGGGCCCCTACACTGAAGCTTTCTTT.

This clone was detected only once. The chain joins TRBV7-9 to TRBJ2-1; 12 bases map to TRBD2. Per germline, CDR1 SEHNR and CDR2 FQNEAQ (reference sequence). The V and J ends lost 5 bases and 9 bases, in that order; junction bases with no gene match: 11. The CDR3 runs 16 residues. The CDR3 is CASSRRPGLAGGEQFF. The CDR3 DNA is TGTGCCAGCAGCCGGAGGCCGGGACTAGCGGGCGGTGAGCAGTTCTTC.

This chain uses TRBV11-2 with TRBJ1-1; 7 bases match TRBD1. CDR1 is SGHAT, CDR2 FQNNGV, per germline. This CDR3 region has 13 residues. The J segment lost 5 bases and the V segment lost 5 bases, leaving 5 bases of the junction unmatched. The CDR3 here is CASSRVRGTEAFF. DNA of the CDR3: TGTGCCAGCAGCCGGGTCAGGGGGACTGAAGCTTTCTTT.

The rearrangement links TRBV24-1 to TRBJ2-1; 14 nucleotides align to TRBD2. With V trimmed by 6 bases and J by 4 bases, 10 bases remained unmatched. Germline V gene data show CDR1 as KGHDR and CDR2 as SFDVKD. The CDR3 sequence is 18 residues long. CDR3: CATSPGTGTSGGYNEQFF. The CDR3 DNA sequence: TGTGCCACCAGTCCCGGAACCGGGACTAGCGGGGGTTACAATGAGCAGTTCTTC.

The chain carries TRBV6-5 and TRBJ1-2; 7 bases are a match to TRBD1. The CDR3 is made up of 14 amino acids. The V segment lost 5 bases and the J segment 9 bases; nucleotides outside the gene matches: 12. In germline, CDR1 is MNHEY, CDR2 SVGAGI. The chain's CDR3 is CASSPRGGGRSYTF. The CDR3 DNA reads as TGTGCCAGCAGTCCCCGTGGAGGGGGCAGGAGCTACACCTTC.

The chain has TRBV15 and TRBJ2-1, with D possibly being TRBD2 (5 bases). The V gene lost 7 bases and the J gene lost 10 bases, with 20 bases spanning the gap. The CDR3 covers 14 residues. CDR1 is LNHNV and CDR2 is YYDKDF in the germline V gene (reference sequence). CDR3 sequence reads: CATIAGLGRGEQFF. For the CDR3, the DNA is TGTGCCACCATCGCGGGCCTAGGACGTGGAGAGCAGTTCTTC. Using reference TRBV15 and TRBJ2-1 for the parts outside the CDR3, the full variable domain is DAMVIQNPRYQVTQFGKPVTLSCSQTLNHNVMYWYQQKSSQAPKLLFHYYDKDFNNEADTPDNFQSRRPNTSFCFLDIRSPGLGDTAMYLCATIAGLGRGEQFFGPGTRLTVL.

The J gene is TRBJ1-1, the V gene TRBV20-1; D is possibly TRBD1 (5 bases). From germline, CDR1 is DFQATT and CDR2 SNEGSKA (reference sequence). V was shortened by 3 bases and J by 3 bases, with 11 bases between the two germline ends. CDR3 length: 13 amino acids. The CDR3: CSASKGRDTEAFF. The CDR3 DNA reads TGCAGTGCTAGTAAGGGGCGCGACACTGAAGCTTTCTTT.

This chain joins TRBV4-1 and TRBJ2-5; TRBD1 agrees at 8 bases. From germline, CDR1 is MGHRA and CDR2 YSYEKL. V was pared by 4 bases and J by 5 bases, with 6 bases of the junction left unmatched. The CDR3 extends over 14 amino acids. The CDR3 nucleotides are TGCGCCAGCAGCCGACAGGGGCGTGACGAGACCCAGTACTTC. Its translation: CASSRQGRDETQYF.

The gene calls are TRBV7-2 and TRBJ2-1; no definite D call. The CDR3 contains 11 residues. Trimming cost V 0 bases and J 10 bases, with 4 bases left between them. Germline CDR1 SGHTA, CDR2 FQGNSA. In DNA form, the CDR3 reads TGTGCCAGCAGCTTAGCCCTCGAGCAGTTCTTC. Translated, it gives CASSLALEQFF.

The V and J genes are TRBV18 and TRBJ2-1, with 11 bases lining up with TRBD1. The V gene end was trimmed by 3 bases and the J gene end by 7 bases; junction bases not matched to a gene: 20. The CDR3 is made up of 20 amino acids. Germline V gene data show CDR1 as KGHSH and CDR2 as LQKENI. CDR3 residues: CASSPENGQGARWPRNEQFF. CDR3 bases: TGTGCCAGCTCACCCGAGAATGGACAGGGGGCCCGGTGGCCCCGGAATGAGCAGTTCTTC.

The chain carries TRBV2 and TRBJ1-1; D not certain. The CDR3 has 14 amino acids. V dropped 3 bases and J dropped 6 bases, with 14 bases sitting between them. Germline V gene lookup returns CDR1 SNHLY and CDR2 FYNNEI. The CDR3 region is CASSEGADIPEAFF. CDR3 DNA sequence: TGTGCCAGCAGTGAGGGTGCGGATATACCTGAAGCTTTCTTT.

This CDR3 is CAISVDRGNQPQHF. As DNA, the CDR3 is TGTGCCATCAGCGTTGACAGGGGTAATCAGCCCCAGCATTTT. The rearrangement joins TRBV10-3 to TRBJ1-5, with 8 nucleotides matching TRBD1. Trimming took 6 bases from V and 4 from J; bases not matched to a gene: 5. CDR3 size: 14 residues. From germline, CDR1 is ENHRY and CDR2 SYGVKD.

The rearrangement joins TRBV18 to TRBJ1-4; 11 nucleotides line up with TRBD1. CDR1 and CDR2 (germline): KGHSH, LQKENI. The CDR3 sequence is 14 residues long. The J segment lost 7 bases and the V segment lost 6 bases, leaving 4 bases of the junction unmatched. For the CDR3, the DNA is TGTGCCAGCTCGTCCGGGACAGGGGGTGAAAAACTGTTTTTT. Its protein is CASSSGTGGEKLFF.

CDR3 region: CASSPQVENTEAFF. The CDR3 DNA follows: TGTGCCAGCAGCCCACAGGTGGAGAACACTGAAGCTTTCTTT. The V and J genes are TRBV5-4 and TRBJ1-1; D may be TRBD1 (5 bases). CDR1 SGHNT and CDR2 YYREEE come from the germline V gene (reference sequence). This CDR3 is built from 14 residues. V shed 4 bases and J shed 1 base, with 11 bases lying between them.

The genes are TRBV3-1 (or the pseudogene TRBV3-2) and TRBJ2-1; perhaps TRBD2 as D (6 bases). CDR3 size: 17 residues. Trimming cost V 0 bases and J 0 bases, with 12 bases left between them. Germline values: CDR1 LGHDT, CDR2 YNNKEL (reference sequence). In nucleotides, the CDR3 is TGTGCCAGCAGCCAAGATGGGCGGGGCCACTCCTACAATGAGCAGTTCTTC. It encodes CASSQDGRGHSYNEQFF.

The chain joins TRBV5-1 to TRBJ1-6; no firm D call. V lost 7 bases and J lost 8, with 13 bases in between. Germline V gene data show CDR1 as SGHRS and CDR2 as YFSETQ. CDR3 length: 13 amino acids. The CDR3 bases are TGCGCCAGCGGGAGGAAAATGGATTCACCCCTCCACTTT. The encoded protein is CASGRKMDSPLHF.

V usage is TRBV3-1 (or the pseudogene TRBV3-2) and J usage is TRBJ1-3, with D tentatively TRBD1 (5 bases). This CDR3 spans 15 amino acids. Deletions cut 1 base from V and 5 bases from J, with 12 bases between. Germline assignment: CDR1 LGHDT and CDR2 YNNKEL (reference sequence). CDR3 region: CASSQAGDLRNTIYF. The CDR3 DNA reads TGTGCCAGCAGCCAAGCGGGGGACCTTAGAAACACCATATATTTT.

V is TRBV6-4 and J is TRBJ2-1; TRBD1 matches at 7 bases. The CDR3 spans 16 residues. The junction had 8 bases not matched to a gene; V was cut back by 6 bases and J by 0 bases. Germline assignment: CDR1 MRHNA and CDR2 SNTAGT. This CDR3 reads CASSAGTVFSYNEQFF. In nucleotides, the CDR3 is TGTGCCAGCAGCGCCGGGACAGTTTTCTCCTACAATGAGCAGTTCTTC.

This clone was recorded once. This rearrangement joins TRBV28 to TRBJ2-1; 12 nucleotides line up with TRBD2. Germline assignment: CDR1 MDHEN and CDR2 SYDVKM. Losses at the gene ends were 5 bases for V and 7 bases for J; bases not matched to a gene: 9. The CDR3 runs to 16 residues. CDR3 nucleotides: TGTGCCAGCAGTGGGGCTAGCGGGAGGGCCAGTAATGAGCAGTTCTTC. Its protein is CASSGASGRASNEQFF. The variable domain in full, with the rest retrieved from reference TRBV28 and TRBJ2-1, is DVKVTQSSRYLVKRTGEKVFLECVQDMDHENMFWYRQDPGLGLRLIYFSYDVKMKEKGDIPEGYSVSREKKERFSLILESASTNQTSMYLCASSGASGRASNEQFFGPGTRLTVL.

This clone has a single count. The V call is TRBV24-1, the J call TRBJ2-5; D unclear. The CDR3 spans 12 residues. V lost 2 bases, J lost 4 bases, and 4 bases lay in between. Germline lookup yields CDR1 KGHDR and CDR2 SFDVKD. The CDR3 loop is CATSDSGETQYF. DNA for the CDR3: TGTGCCACCAGTGATTCGGGAGAGACCCAGTACTTC.

This clone occurred once. V gene TRBV5-4 combines with J gene TRBJ2-1, with 9 bases fitting TRBD1. The V and J ends lost 4 bases and 6 bases, in that order; junction bases with no gene match: 17. The CDR3 loop spans 18 amino acids. Germline-derived CDR1 and CDR2 are SGHNT and YYREEE (reference sequence). The CDR3 region has the DNA TGTGCCAGCAGCGCGGAGGGCCAGCTAGGGACAGGGCCCAATGAGCAGTTCTTC. Protein product: CASSAEGQLGTGPNEQFF.

The chain has TRBV2 and TRBJ1-1; possible D gene TRBD1, 5 bases. The CDR3 is 13 residues long. The ends were cut back, 6 bases at V and 5 bases at J, with 13 bases in the middle. The V gene's germline CDR1 is SNHLY and CDR2 FYNNEI. The DNA for the CDR3 is TGTGCCAGCAGACCAATGACAGTTACTGAAGCTTTCTTT. It encodes CASRPMTVTEAFF.